The 21 T cell receptor beta chains reported below all come from one sample, sequenced in a study of blood T cell repertoires in COVID-19. Sequenced by immunoSEQ multiplex PCR; TCRdb stores in-frame clones only, minus some. The data hold approximately 65,000 clones, with less than 80% observed a single time. Sequenced input: peripheral blood. These receptors originate from a man aged 60-69 years with acute or convalescent COVID-19.

This clone was picked up a small number of times. The rearrangement links TRBV5-1 to TRBJ2-2, with 11 bases aligning to TRBD2. After removal of 2 bases from V and 4 bases from J, the junction contained 4 bases not matched to a gene. Germline CDR1 and CDR2: SGHRS and YFSETQ. The CDR3 runs to 16 residues. Here the CDR3 reads CASSLLAGAPTGELFF. The CDR3 nucleotides are TGCGCCAGCAGCTTACTAGCGGGAGCCCCCACCGGGGAGCTGTTTTTT.

This clone was seen more than once but under ten times. The chain is built from TRBV6-5 and TRBJ1-2, with a possible D match to TRBD1 (5 bases). The CDR3 length is 14 residues. Trimming cost V 6 bases and J 3 bases, with 14 bases left between them. The germline gives CDR1 MNHEY, CDR2 SVGAGI. The CDR3 sequence: CASSPDTDYYGYTF. The CDR3 bases are TGTGCCAGCAGCCCGGACACCGATTACTATGGCTACACCTTC.

This clone was seen a few times. The V call is TRBV7-3, the J call TRBJ2-3; 8 nucleotides align to TRBD2. The CDR3 extends over 15 amino acids. Germline CDR1 and CDR2: SGHTA and FQGTGA. J lost 4 bases, V lost 4 bases, and 7 bases had no gene match. The CDR3 loop reads CASSYGLAGADTQYF. The DNA of the CDR3 is TGTGCCAGCAGCTATGGACTAGCAGGGGCAGATACGCAGTATTTT.

As concerns this clone: A read error may produce the germline difference seen at one junction end. This chain links TRBV6-1 with TRBJ2-5; D gene unclear. Germline CDR1 is MNHNS and CDR2 is SASEGT. This CDR3 has 13 amino acids. The CDR3 nucleotides read TGTGCCAGCAGCGAAGGACGCCGCGGGACCCAGTACTTC. It yields the protein CASSEGRRGTQYF.

The V gene is TRBV19, the J gene TRBJ1-5; 9 positions agree with TRBD1. The trim removed 6 bases at V and 2 bases at J, leaving 8 bases unmatched. Per the germline V gene, CDR1 is LNHDA and CDR2 is SQIVND (reference sequence). The CDR3 spans 16 residues. In DNA, the CDR3 is TGTGCCAGTAGCCCCTCAGGGACAGGGCGCAATCAGCCCCAGCATTTT. This sequence encodes CASSPSGTGRNQPQHF.

The chain is built from TRBV10-2 and TRBJ1-1; D may be TRBD1 (5 bases). There are 14 residues in the CDR3. Trimming stripped 6 bases from V and 1 base from J, with 12 bases between. The V gene's germline CDR1 is WSHSY and CDR2 SAAADI. CDR3 sequence: CASSSTTGNTEAFF. DNA for the CDR3: TGCGCCAGCAGCTCCACAACAGGGAACACTGAAGCTTTCTTT.

This chain joins TRBV4-3 and TRBJ2-1, with TRBD2 as a possible D gene (6 bases). The germline V and J ends were trimmed by 4 bases and 5 bases, with 15 bases remaining between them. CDR1 is LGHNA, CDR2 YSLEER, per germline. The CDR3 is made up of 15 amino acids. CDR3 residues: CASSRRLEYDNEQFF. The CDR3 bases are TGCGCCAGCAGCCGACGACTAGAGTACGACAATGAGCAGTTCTTC.

CDR3 protein: CASSSGTAQTQYF. The CDR3 DNA reads as TGTGCCAGCAGCTCCGGGACAGCCCAGACCCAGTACTTC. This rearrangement joins TRBV11-3 to TRBJ2-5; 7 bases agree with TRBD1. This CDR3 has 13 residues. V shed 4 bases, J shed 6 bases, and the junction held 5 bases outside the gene matches. CDR1 and CDR2 from the germline V gene are SGHNT and YENEEA.

This sequence joins TRBV21-1 and TRBJ2-7; the table's D call TRBD2 went unverified against the DNA. TRBV21-1 is recorded as a pseudogene. The CDR3 spans 14 residues. CDR3 sequence (DNA): TGTGCCAGCAGCAGGGGACTAGCGACCTACGAGCAGTACTTC. Translation gives CASSRGLATYEQYF.

This clone was detected only a few times. The chain combines TRBV9 with TRBJ2-7; TRBD2 matches 12 bases. CDR3 length: 17 residues. Germline V gene lookup returns CDR1 SGDLS and CDR2 YYNGEE. V shed 3 bases, J shed 6 bases, and the junction held 13 bases outside the gene matches. For the CDR3, the DNA is TGTGCCAGCAGCGCCGCCGTGCCACTAGCGGGGGGCGGCGAGCAGTACTTC. As protein: CASSAAVPLAGGGEQYF.

V is TRBV19 and J is TRBJ2-3; 12 bases are shared with TRBD2. V lost 10 bases and J lost 3; bases outside the gene matches: 11. The germline V gene has CDR1 LNHDA and CDR2 SQIVND (reference sequence). This CDR3 comprises 16 residues. As DNA, the CDR3 is TGTGCCACCTCCCCGTGGACTAGCGGGAAAACAGATACGCAGTATTTT. Its translation: CATSPWTSGKTDTQYF.

The V gene is TRBV10-2, the J gene TRBJ2-1, with TRBD1 as a possible D gene (5 bases). Germline CDR1 WSHSY, CDR2 SAAADI. Deletions cut 0 bases from V and 4 bases from J, with 13 bases between. The CDR3 has 16 residues. The CDR3: CASSESTGAPYNEQFF. CDR3 nucleotide sequence: TGCGCCAGCAGTGAGTCGACTGGGGCACCGTACAATGAGCAGTTCTTC.

This sequence joins TRBV6-2 or TRBV6-3 and TRBJ1-2; 9 bases agree with TRBD1. The CDR3 length is 17 residues. Trimming at V came to 6 bases and at J to 4 bases, leaving 15 bases not matched to a gene. CDR1 is MNHEY, CDR2 SVGEGT, per germline. Here the CDR3 reads CASSPILQGAKGYGYTF. The CDR3 DNA reads as TGTGCCAGCAGCCCGATCCTACAGGGGGCGAAAGGCTATGGCTACACCTTC.

The rearrangement joins TRBV10-1 to TRBJ2-2; 7 positions match TRBD2. CDR1 is WNHNN, CDR2 SYGVQD, per germline (reference sequence). This CDR3 contains 15 residues. The J segment lost 6 bases and the V segment lost 1 base, leaving 5 bases of the junction unmatched. CDR3 coding DNA: TGCGCCAGCAGTGAGTTTGCGGGAGTCTCCGGGGAGCTGTTTTTT. Protein: CASSEFAGVSGELFF.

The rearrangement links TRBV7-9 to TRBJ2-7; 7 bases are shared with TRBD1. Germline values: CDR1 SEHNR, CDR2 FQNEAQ (reference sequence). V gave up 5 bases and J gave up 1 base; unmatched junction bases: 8. The CDR3 is 15 residues long. The CDR3 loop is CASSPWDSVSYEQYF. The DNA of the CDR3 is TGTGCCAGCAGCCCCTGGGACAGCGTTTCCTACGAGCAGTACTTC.

The chain carries TRBV28 and TRBJ1-1, with 10 bases fitting TRBD1. V shed 2 bases and J 0 bases; nucleotides not matched to a gene: 3. CDR3 size: 16 residues. CDR1 MDHEN and CDR2 SYDVKM come from the germline V gene. CDR3 in DNA: TGTGCCAGCAGTTTAAAGGGACAGGGGTTGAACACTGAAGCTTTCTTT. It codes for CASSLKGQGLNTEAFF.

The genes are TRBV5-1 and TRBJ1-2; no definite D call. Between the trimmed V and J ends, which lost 0 bases and 4 bases, there was a span of 10 bases. The CDR3 length is 14 residues. Germline V gene data show CDR1 as SGHRS and CDR2 as YFSETQ. CDR3 protein: CASSLAHSSYGYTF. CDR3 sequence (DNA): TGCGCCAGCAGCTTGGCCCACAGTTCCTATGGCTACACCTTC.

This clone has at least ten counts. The chain is built from TRBV9 and TRBJ1-2, with 7 bases fitting TRBD1. Germline values: CDR1 SGDLS, CDR2 YYNGEE. Trimming removed 5 bases from V and 3 bases from J; junction bases left unmatched: 4. CDR3 length equals 13 residues. The CDR3 DNA reads TGTGCCAGCAGTCGCGGGACAGACTATGGCTACACCTTC. It yields the protein CASSRGTDYGYTF.

The chain uses TRBV7-2 and TRBJ2-5; 11 nucleotides align to TRBD2. V lost 5 bases and J lost 4; bases outside the gene matches: 6. The CDR3 has 15 amino acids. Germline V gene data show CDR1 as SGHTA and CDR2 as FQGNSA. CDR3 nucleotides: TGTGCCAGCAGCACACCACTAGCGGGAGCAGAGACCCAGTACTTC. Its protein is CASSTPLAGAETQYF.

This chain uses TRBV4-3 with TRBJ2-1; 13 positions match TRBD2. CDR1 LGHNA and CDR2 YSLEER come from the germline V gene. The CDR3 totals 19 residues. The trim removed 1 base at V and 6 bases at J, leaving 12 bases unmatched. The CDR3 loop is CASSQVGLAGDYYGNEQFF. The CDR3 bases are TGCGCCAGCAGCCAAGTCGGACTAGCGGGAGACTACTACGGCAATGAGCAGTTCTTC.

The chain is built from TRBV5-4 and TRBJ2-7; D remains ambiguous. V was shortened by 1 base and J by 6 bases, with 8 bases between the two germline ends. Germline V lookup: CDR1 SGHNT, CDR2 YYREEE (reference sequence). This CDR3 contains 12 residues. Written as DNA, the CDR3 is TGTGCCAGCAGCTTGAACACGGGCGAGCAGTACTTC. Translating it yields CASSLNTGEQYF.